Below are 12 T cell receptor beta chains sequenced from a single sample in a study of monozygotic twins with inflammatory bowel disease (dated by TCRdb to about 2019). The library was obtained by 5' RACE. TCRdb shows the sequencer as Illumina HiSeq 2500. Based on TCRdb reprocessing of the reads, there is one entry per CDR3 protein sequence, and DNA is missing. The sample table includes 210,000 or so distinct CDR3 sequences. The ten largest make up around 7.6% of the sample. Material for sequencing was blood. Receptors originate from a human donor with ulcerative colitis or Crohn's disease, or a healthy co-twin of an affected twin (not recorded which).

The chain links TRBV20-1 to TRBJ1-3; TCRdb picks TRBD1, but there is no DNA to check that call. Germline-derived CDR1 and CDR2 are DFQATT and SNEGSKA (reference sequence). CDR3 length: 17 residues. The CDR3: CSARDVNDRAGGNTIYF.

The chain has TRBV9 and TRBJ2-1; TCRdb returns TRBD1, unconfirmable since there is no DNA. This CDR3 is 17 amino acids long. In germline, CDR1 is SGDLS, CDR2 YYNGEE. The CDR3 sequence is CASSAYSGTAPYNEQFF.

The rearrangement joins TRBV20-1 to TRBJ2-5; TCRdb outputs TRBD2, but without DNA this stays unchecked. The CDR3 is made up of 13 amino acids. The V gene's germline CDR1 is DFQATT and CDR2 SNEGSKA (reference sequence). CDR3: CRAISGSGETQYF.

This chain links TRBV28 with TRBJ2-2; as DNA is missing, the TRBD1 call by TCRdb cannot be tested. Germline V gives CDR1 MDHEN, CDR2 SYDVKM. The CDR3 is made up of 14 amino acids. Here the CDR3 reads CASSWDSYVRELFF.

V is TRBV4-3 and J is TRBJ2-3; lacking DNA, the TRBD2 call made by TCRdb goes unchecked. The CDR3 is 16 amino acids. Germline assignment: CDR1 LGHNA and CDR2 YSLEER. The CDR3 protein is CASSQGSAGGPDTQYF.

V gene TRBV6-5 combines with J gene TRBJ2-3. Looked up from germline, CDR1 is MNHEY and CDR2 is SVGAGI. This CDR3 comprises 16 residues. Here the CDR3 reads CASRYFSNGLTDTQYF.

The rearrangement links TRBV7-9 to TRBJ1-5; TCRdb reports TRBD1, a call that lacks DNA to check it against. This CDR3 is built from 14 residues. The germline V gene encodes CDR1 SEHNR and CDR2 FQNEAQ (reference sequence). The chain's CDR3 is CASSLGGGSQPQHF.

The chain is built from TRBV4-2 and TRBJ2-1; the D call of TRBD2 rests on TCRdb alone, since no DNA is present to check it. Germline CDR1 LGHNA, CDR2 YNFKEQ. The CDR3 runs 17 residues. CDR3 protein: CASSQPSMASGSGEQFF.

The chain is built from TRBV30 and TRBJ1-6; TCRdb outputs TRBD1, but without DNA this stays unchecked. Germline loops: CDR1 GTSNPN, CDR2 SVGIG (reference sequence). This CDR3 spans 12 amino acids. The CDR3 loop is CAWSRGESPLHF.

CDR3: CASSIQMNTEAFF. This chain joins TRBV7-2 and TRBJ1-1. There are 13 residues in the CDR3. Germline V CDR1 and CDR2: SGHTA, FQGNSA. The full variable domain, its missing parts supplied by reference TRBV7-2 and TRBJ1-1, is GAGVSQSPSNKVTEKGKDVELRCDPISGHTALYWYRQSLGQGLEFLIYFQGNSAPDKSGLPSDRFSAERTGGSVSTLTIQRTQQEDSAVYLCASSIQMNTEAFFGQGTRLTVV.

The chain joins TRBV29-1 to TRBJ2-5. Germline V lookup: CDR1 SQVTM, CDR2 ANQGSEA. The CDR3 runs 17 residues. The CDR3 sequence is CSVEDLGPLSLRETQYF. Combining the CDR3 with reference TRBV29-1 and TRBJ2-5 gives the whole variable domain SAVISQKPSRDICQRGTSLTIQCQVDSQVTMMFWYRQQPGQSLTLIATANQGSEATYESGFVIDKFPISRPNLTFSTLTVSNMSPEDSSIYLCSVEDLGPLSLRETQYFGPGTRLLVL.

The V and J genes are TRBV3-1 and TRBJ2-1; TCRdb's assignment of TRBD2 cannot be checked, as there is no DNA. CDR1 is LGHDT and CDR2 is YNNKEL in the germline V gene (reference sequence). CDR3 length equals 17 residues. CDR3 amino acids: CASSQDRWAGGLNEQFF.